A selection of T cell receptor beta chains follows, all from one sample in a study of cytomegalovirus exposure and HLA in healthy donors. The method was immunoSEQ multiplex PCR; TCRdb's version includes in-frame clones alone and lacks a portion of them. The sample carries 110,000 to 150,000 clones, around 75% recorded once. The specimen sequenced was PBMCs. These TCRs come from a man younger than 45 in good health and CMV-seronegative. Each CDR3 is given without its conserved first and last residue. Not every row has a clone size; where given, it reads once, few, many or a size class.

cdr3_aa: ASSSTGGETQY; clone_size: .; v_call: TRBV6-5; cdr3_length: 11; j_call: TRBJ2-5
cdr3_aa: ASRDLSGGPRDTQY; clone_size: .; v_call: TRBV27; cdr3_length: 14; j_call: TRBJ2-3
cdr3_aa: ASSLAGTGFGNTIY; clone_size: .; v_call: TRBV5-1; cdr3_length: 14; j_call: TRBJ1-3
cdr3_aa: ASSDQGVRTEAF; clone_size: .; v_call: TRBV19; cdr3_length: 12; j_call: TRBJ1-1
cdr3_aa: ASSSYSGRGIGRGT; clone_size: .; v_call: TRBV28; cdr3_length: 14; j_call: TRBJ1-2
cdr3_aa: ATAGGIENTIY; clone_size: few; v_call: TRBV28; cdr3_length: 11; j_call: TRBJ1-3
cdr3_aa: ASSRDSSYEQY; clone_size: once; v_call: TRBV7-9; cdr3_length: 11; j_call: TRBJ2-7
cdr3_aa: ASSSTAGVWQPQH; clone_size: few; v_call: TRBV7-6; cdr3_length: 13; j_call: TRBJ1-5
cdr3_aa: ASTSRGSDTQY; clone_size: .; v_call: TRBV6-6; cdr3_length: 11; j_call: TRBJ2-3
cdr3_aa: ASSITTASYEQY; clone_size: .; v_call: TRBV5-1; cdr3_length: 12; j_call: TRBJ2-7
cdr3_aa: ASSFLGATNEKLF; clone_size: .; v_call: TRBV5-1; cdr3_length: 13; j_call: TRBJ1-4
cdr3_aa: ASSHRRGRGETQY; clone_size: .; v_call: TRBV6-6; cdr3_length: 13; j_call: TRBJ2-5
cdr3_aa: ASSDSRVRAGANVLT; clone_size: .; v_call: TRBV6-4; cdr3_length: 15; j_call: TRBJ2-6
cdr3_aa: ASSRDREGYT; clone_size: few; v_call: TRBV7-9; cdr3_length: 10; j_call: TRBJ1-2
cdr3_aa: ASSTTSDEQY; clone_size: once; v_call: TRBV5-4; cdr3_length: 10; j_call: TRBJ2-7
cdr3_aa: ASTPETSSYEQY; clone_size: few; v_call: TRBV19; cdr3_length: 12; j_call: TRBJ2-7
cdr3_aa: ASSSQPPGQGHQETQY; clone_size: few; v_call: TRBV5-1; cdr3_length: 16; j_call: TRBJ2-5
cdr3_aa: ASSYQRNLGGSPLH; clone_size: .; v_call: TRBV6-6; cdr3_length: 14; j_call: TRBJ1-6
cdr3_aa: ASSFGQGGGMNTEAF; clone_size: .; v_call: TRBV13; cdr3_length: 15; j_call: TRBJ1-1
cdr3_aa: ASSERVGQLVGNTIY; clone_size: few; v_call: TRBV2; cdr3_length: 15; j_call: TRBJ1-3
cdr3_aa: ASSLTAGVGELF; clone_size: .; v_call: TRBV7-3; cdr3_length: 12; j_call: TRBJ2-2
cdr3_aa: ASRQYGPDTQY; clone_size: .; v_call: TRBV2; cdr3_length: 11; j_call: TRBJ2-3
cdr3_aa: ASTRTTSTDTQY; clone_size: .; v_call: TRBV7-9; cdr3_length: 12; j_call: TRBJ2-3
cdr3_aa: AIRAISGNEQF; clone_size: few; v_call: TRBV10-3; cdr3_length: 11; j_call: TRBJ2-1
cdr3_aa: ASSQVGPTNEKLF; clone_size: .; v_call: TRBV6-5; cdr3_length: 13; j_call: TRBJ1-4
cdr3_aa: ASKVEPYDTEAF; clone_size: .; v_call: TRBV21-1; cdr3_length: 12; j_call: TRBJ1-1
cdr3_aa: ASIPESGQPQH; clone_size: .; v_call: TRBV7-2; cdr3_length: 11; j_call: TRBJ1-5
cdr3_aa: ASNAGHEQY; clone_size: .; v_call: TRBV7-9; cdr3_length: 9; j_call: TRBJ2-7
cdr3_aa: ASSWYVEGNTIY; clone_size: few; v_call: TRBV28; cdr3_length: 12; j_call: TRBJ1-3
cdr3_aa: ASSLTGTSYEQY; clone_size: once; v_call: TRBV5-6; cdr3_length: 12; j_call: TRBJ2-7
cdr3_aa: ASSSGLAEETQY; clone_size: .; v_call: TRBV28; cdr3_length: 12; j_call: TRBJ2-5
cdr3_aa: ASSSSGREQY; clone_size: .; v_call: TRBV6-5; cdr3_length: 10; j_call: TRBJ2-7
cdr3_aa: ASSLWLAGGNEQF; clone_size: .; v_call: TRBV11-2; cdr3_length: 13; j_call: TRBJ2-1
cdr3_aa: ASSLGQGQDTQY; clone_size: .; v_call: TRBV5-1; cdr3_length: 12; j_call: TRBJ2-3
cdr3_aa: ASSRKPGQGSEKLS; clone_size: .; v_call: TRBV5-8; cdr3_length: 14; j_call: TRBJ1-4
cdr3_aa: ARRPARDREILNSGNTIY; clone_size: few; v_call: TRBV5-3; cdr3_length: 18; j_call: TRBJ1-3
cdr3_aa: ASTLSGTGGGGYT; clone_size: .; v_call: TRBV6-5; cdr3_length: 13; j_call: TRBJ1-2
cdr3_aa: ASSLTGGGSYNEQF; clone_size: .; v_call: TRBV5-1; cdr3_length: 14; j_call: TRBJ2-1
cdr3_aa: ASGTPRGNQPQH; clone_size: .; v_call: TRBV2; cdr3_length: 12; j_call: TRBJ1-5
cdr3_aa: ASSKGTGSYEQY; clone_size: once; v_call: TRBV19; cdr3_length: 12; j_call: TRBJ2-7
cdr3_aa: ASSSGTSGYQETQY; clone_size: .; v_call: TRBV5-1; cdr3_length: 14; j_call: TRBJ2-5
cdr3_aa: ASSLGSGQGY; clone_size: .; v_call: TRBV7-9; cdr3_length: 10; j_call: TRBJ2-7
cdr3_aa: ASSDPGMSSYEQY; clone_size: .; v_call: TRBV2; cdr3_length: 13; j_call: TRBJ2-7
cdr3_aa: ASSLTGLAVYEQF; clone_size: .; v_call: TRBV5-1; cdr3_length: 13; j_call: TRBJ2-1
cdr3_aa: AIRTGEGDTEAF; clone_size: .; v_call: TRBV10-3; cdr3_length: 12; j_call: TRBJ1-1
cdr3_aa: ASSFWALNTEAF; clone_size: .; v_call: TRBV28; cdr3_length: 12; j_call: TRBJ1-1
cdr3_aa: ASRFQQGAGTDTQY; clone_size: .; v_call: TRBV12-2; cdr3_length: 14; j_call: TRBJ2-3
cdr3_aa: ASSQEERGEKLF; clone_size: .; v_call: TRBV4-1; cdr3_length: 12; j_call: TRBJ1-4
cdr3_aa: AWRLTTYTGELF; clone_size: few; v_call: TRBV30; cdr3_length: 12; j_call: TRBJ2-2
cdr3_aa: ASSQDLRPGAGNTIY; clone_size: few; v_call: TRBV4-2; cdr3_length: 15; j_call: TRBJ1-3
cdr3_aa: ASSFVGGGTGELF; clone_size: .; v_call: TRBV5-6; cdr3_length: 13; j_call: TRBJ2-2
cdr3_aa: ASSRGTGGEQY; clone_size: .; v_call: TRBV5-8; cdr3_length: 11; j_call: TRBJ2-7
cdr3_aa: ASKGAGHTGELF; clone_size: .; v_call: TRBV9; cdr3_length: 12; j_call: TRBJ2-2